The source of this T cell receptor (beta chain) is a study of control samples from healthy donors and cancer patients. The protocol was immunoSEQ multiplex PCR, while the TCRdb copy is restricted to in-frame clones and leaves out a portion. Altogether 130,000 or so clones are present, approximately 94% being singletons, with the ten largest covering approximately 14%. This CDR3 is built from 15 residues. J gave up 8 bases and V 6 bases, and 11 bases lay outside the gene matches. CDR1 and CDR2 (germline): PRHDT, FYEKMQ (reference sequence). The chain recombines TRBV13 with TRBJ2-2, with 8 positions matching TRBD1. Sequenced material: blood. The TCR sequence derives from a man in his forties in good health. The CDR3 DNA is TGTGCCAGCAGAGTGACAGGGGAGGCTTTAGGGGAGCTGTTTTTT. This encodes CASRVTGEALGELFF.